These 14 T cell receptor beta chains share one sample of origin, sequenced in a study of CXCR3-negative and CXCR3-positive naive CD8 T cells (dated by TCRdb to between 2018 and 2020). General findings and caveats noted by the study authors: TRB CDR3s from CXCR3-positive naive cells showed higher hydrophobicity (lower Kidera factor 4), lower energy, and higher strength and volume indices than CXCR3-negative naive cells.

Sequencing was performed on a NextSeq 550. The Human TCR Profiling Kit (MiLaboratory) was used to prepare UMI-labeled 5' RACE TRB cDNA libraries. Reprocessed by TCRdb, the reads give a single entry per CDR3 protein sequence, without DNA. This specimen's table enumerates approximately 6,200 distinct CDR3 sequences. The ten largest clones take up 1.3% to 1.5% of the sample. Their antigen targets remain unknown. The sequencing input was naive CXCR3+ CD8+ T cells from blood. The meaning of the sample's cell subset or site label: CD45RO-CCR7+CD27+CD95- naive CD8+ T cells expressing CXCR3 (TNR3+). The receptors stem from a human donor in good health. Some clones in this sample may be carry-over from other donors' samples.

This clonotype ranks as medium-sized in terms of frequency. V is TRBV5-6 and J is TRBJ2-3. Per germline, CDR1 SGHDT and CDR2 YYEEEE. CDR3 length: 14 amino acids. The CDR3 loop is CASSEYRPTDTQYF.

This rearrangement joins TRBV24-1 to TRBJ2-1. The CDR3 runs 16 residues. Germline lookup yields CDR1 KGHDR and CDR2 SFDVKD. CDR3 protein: CATSDLGSKNHNEQFF.

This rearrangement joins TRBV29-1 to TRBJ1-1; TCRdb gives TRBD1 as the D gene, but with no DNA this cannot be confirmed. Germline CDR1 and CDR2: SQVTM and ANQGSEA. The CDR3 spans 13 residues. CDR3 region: CSVQPGLNTEAFF.

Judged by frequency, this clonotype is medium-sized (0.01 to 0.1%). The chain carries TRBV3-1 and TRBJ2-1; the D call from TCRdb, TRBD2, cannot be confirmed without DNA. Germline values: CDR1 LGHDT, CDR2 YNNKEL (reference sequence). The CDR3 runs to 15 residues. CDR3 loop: CASSPRLADYNEQFF.

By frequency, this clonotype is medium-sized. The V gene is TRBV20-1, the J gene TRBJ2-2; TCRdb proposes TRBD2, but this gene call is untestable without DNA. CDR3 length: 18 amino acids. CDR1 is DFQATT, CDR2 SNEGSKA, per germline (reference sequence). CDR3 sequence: CSARDYGGRAANTGELFF.

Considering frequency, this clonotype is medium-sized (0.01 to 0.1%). The CDR3 reads CASSSGLDTDTQYF. The J gene is TRBJ2-3, the V gene TRBV7-3; there is no DNA to check the TCRdb D call of TRBD2. The V gene's germline CDR1 is SGHTA and CDR2 FQGTGA. The CDR3 sequence is 14 residues long.

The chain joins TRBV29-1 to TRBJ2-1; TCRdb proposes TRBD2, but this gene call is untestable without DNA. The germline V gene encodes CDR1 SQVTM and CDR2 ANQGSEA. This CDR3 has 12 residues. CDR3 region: CSVDLAPGEQFF.

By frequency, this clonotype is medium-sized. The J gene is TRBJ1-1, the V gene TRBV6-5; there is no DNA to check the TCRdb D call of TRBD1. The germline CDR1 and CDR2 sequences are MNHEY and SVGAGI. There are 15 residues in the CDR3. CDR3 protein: CASSYGQAVNTEAFF.

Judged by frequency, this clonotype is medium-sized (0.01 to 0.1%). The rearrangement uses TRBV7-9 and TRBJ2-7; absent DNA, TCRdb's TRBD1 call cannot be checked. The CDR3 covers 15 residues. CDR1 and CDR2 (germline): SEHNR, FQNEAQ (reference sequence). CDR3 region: CASSPPSSTYYEQYF.

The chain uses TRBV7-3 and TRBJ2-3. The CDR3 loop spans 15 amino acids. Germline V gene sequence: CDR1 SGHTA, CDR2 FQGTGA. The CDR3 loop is CASSLNGGGTDTQYF.

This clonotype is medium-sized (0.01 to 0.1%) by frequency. The CDR3 sequence: CASSPAPRSSYNEQFF. V gene TRBV7-8 combines with J gene TRBJ2-1. CDR1 and CDR2 (germline): SGHVS, FQNEAQ. The CDR3 contains 16 residues.

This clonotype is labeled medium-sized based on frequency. CDR3 sequence reads: CSVETGSSYNEQFF. This sequence joins TRBV29-1 and TRBJ2-1; TCRdb returns TRBD1, unconfirmable since there is no DNA. Looked up from germline, CDR1 is SQVTM and CDR2 is ANQGSEA. The CDR3 has 14 amino acids.

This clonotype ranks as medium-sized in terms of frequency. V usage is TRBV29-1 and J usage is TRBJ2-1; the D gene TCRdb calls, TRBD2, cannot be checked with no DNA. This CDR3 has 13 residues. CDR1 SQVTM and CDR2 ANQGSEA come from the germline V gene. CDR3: CSVGTGLASEQFF.

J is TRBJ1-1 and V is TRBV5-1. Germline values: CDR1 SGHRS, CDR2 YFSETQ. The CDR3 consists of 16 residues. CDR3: CASSPWGGEMNTEAFF. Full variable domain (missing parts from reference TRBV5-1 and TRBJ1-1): KAGVTQTPRYLIKTRGQQVTLSCSPISGHRSVSWYQQTPGQGLQFLFEYFSETQRNKGNFPGRFSGRQFSNSRSEMNVSTLELGDSALYLCASSPWGGEMNTEAFFGQGTRLTVV.